The clone carrying this TCR beta chain was observed once. The germline gives CDR1 DFQATT, CDR2 SNEGSKA (reference sequence). Trimming stripped 6 bases from V and 2 bases from J, with 13 bases between. The length of the CDR3 is 14 residues. Random hexamers served to reverse transcribe roughly 0.45 to 1 ug RNA. The method of amplification for TCR beta CDR3 was immunoSEQ multiplex PCR, covering 54 Vbeta and 13 Jbeta. TCRdb re-called the immunoSEQ multiplex PCR reads with MiXCR, one entry per CDR3 protein. The sample contains around 150,000 distinct CDR3 sequences, 94% of which appear only once. The record originates from a study of CD8 T cells in Susac syndrome. Bulk CD8+ and CD4+ cells came from magnetic negative isolation; CD8+ TEMRA by FACS.

The chain joins TRBV20-1 to TRBJ2-2; no clear D gene. The sequencing input was CD4+ T cells from PBMCs. The source is a human donor with multiple sclerosis. The CDR3 DNA sequence: TGCAGTGCCCGAGCCGACATCAACACCGGGGAGCTGTTTTTT. Translated: CSARADINTGELFF.